This TCR beta chain was identified in a study of CD8 T cells in ankylosing spondylitis. This clonotype was counted ten times or more. Each CDR3 protein is one row after TCRdb ran MiXCR on the 5' RACE reads. Found here are approximately 25,000 distinct CDR3 sequences, about 2.5% of them singletons; the top ten hold about 7.8%. Trimming took 2 bases from V and 6 from J; bases not matched to a gene: 9. The germline V gene has CDR1 SGDLS and CDR2 YYNGEE. The CDR3 consists of 15 residues. Material for sequencing was blood, either unsorted or a sorted T cell fraction (not recorded which). The sequence was collected from a female donor with ankylosing spondylitis or in good health (not recorded which). This sequence joins TRBV9 and TRBJ2-3; 7 bases line up with TRBD2. The CDR3 region is CASSVTAGLGDTQYF. CDR3 DNA: TGTGCCAGCAGCGTTACAGCGGGGCTCGGGGATACGCAGTATTTT.